This T cell receptor beta chain comes out of a study of early T cells in non-severe SARS-CoV-2 infection. Turning to the study itself: Chains were not paired, and sequencing was done on bulk RNA from unsorted whole blood.

This clonotype was seen many times. As yet, its antigen is unknown. V gave up 3 bases and J gave up 2 bases; unmatched junction bases: 9. There are 16 residues in the CDR3. Germline V gives CDR1 SEHNR, CDR2 FQNEAQ (reference sequence). General study findings and limits: The VDJdb matching leaned toward anti-spike CD8 responses and overlooked private and CD4 specificities.

Individual cDNA molecules were tagged with unique molecular identifiers, the study reported. TCRdb reprocessed the 5' RACE reads with MiXCR, giving one entry per CDR3 protein. The profile shows approximately 76,000 distinct CDR3 sequences, around 10% of them singletons. The sequenced sample consisted of whole blood. This clonotype originated in an adult who was a healthcare worker with PCR-confirmed SARS-CoV-2 infection or an uninfected control (not recorded which). The V and J genes are TRBV7-9 and TRBJ1-2; 7 nucleotides match TRBD1. The CDR3 sequence: CASSFGLQGTNYGYTF. CDR3 bases: TGTGCCAGCAGCTTTGGGTTACAGGGGACCAACTATGGCTACACCTTC.